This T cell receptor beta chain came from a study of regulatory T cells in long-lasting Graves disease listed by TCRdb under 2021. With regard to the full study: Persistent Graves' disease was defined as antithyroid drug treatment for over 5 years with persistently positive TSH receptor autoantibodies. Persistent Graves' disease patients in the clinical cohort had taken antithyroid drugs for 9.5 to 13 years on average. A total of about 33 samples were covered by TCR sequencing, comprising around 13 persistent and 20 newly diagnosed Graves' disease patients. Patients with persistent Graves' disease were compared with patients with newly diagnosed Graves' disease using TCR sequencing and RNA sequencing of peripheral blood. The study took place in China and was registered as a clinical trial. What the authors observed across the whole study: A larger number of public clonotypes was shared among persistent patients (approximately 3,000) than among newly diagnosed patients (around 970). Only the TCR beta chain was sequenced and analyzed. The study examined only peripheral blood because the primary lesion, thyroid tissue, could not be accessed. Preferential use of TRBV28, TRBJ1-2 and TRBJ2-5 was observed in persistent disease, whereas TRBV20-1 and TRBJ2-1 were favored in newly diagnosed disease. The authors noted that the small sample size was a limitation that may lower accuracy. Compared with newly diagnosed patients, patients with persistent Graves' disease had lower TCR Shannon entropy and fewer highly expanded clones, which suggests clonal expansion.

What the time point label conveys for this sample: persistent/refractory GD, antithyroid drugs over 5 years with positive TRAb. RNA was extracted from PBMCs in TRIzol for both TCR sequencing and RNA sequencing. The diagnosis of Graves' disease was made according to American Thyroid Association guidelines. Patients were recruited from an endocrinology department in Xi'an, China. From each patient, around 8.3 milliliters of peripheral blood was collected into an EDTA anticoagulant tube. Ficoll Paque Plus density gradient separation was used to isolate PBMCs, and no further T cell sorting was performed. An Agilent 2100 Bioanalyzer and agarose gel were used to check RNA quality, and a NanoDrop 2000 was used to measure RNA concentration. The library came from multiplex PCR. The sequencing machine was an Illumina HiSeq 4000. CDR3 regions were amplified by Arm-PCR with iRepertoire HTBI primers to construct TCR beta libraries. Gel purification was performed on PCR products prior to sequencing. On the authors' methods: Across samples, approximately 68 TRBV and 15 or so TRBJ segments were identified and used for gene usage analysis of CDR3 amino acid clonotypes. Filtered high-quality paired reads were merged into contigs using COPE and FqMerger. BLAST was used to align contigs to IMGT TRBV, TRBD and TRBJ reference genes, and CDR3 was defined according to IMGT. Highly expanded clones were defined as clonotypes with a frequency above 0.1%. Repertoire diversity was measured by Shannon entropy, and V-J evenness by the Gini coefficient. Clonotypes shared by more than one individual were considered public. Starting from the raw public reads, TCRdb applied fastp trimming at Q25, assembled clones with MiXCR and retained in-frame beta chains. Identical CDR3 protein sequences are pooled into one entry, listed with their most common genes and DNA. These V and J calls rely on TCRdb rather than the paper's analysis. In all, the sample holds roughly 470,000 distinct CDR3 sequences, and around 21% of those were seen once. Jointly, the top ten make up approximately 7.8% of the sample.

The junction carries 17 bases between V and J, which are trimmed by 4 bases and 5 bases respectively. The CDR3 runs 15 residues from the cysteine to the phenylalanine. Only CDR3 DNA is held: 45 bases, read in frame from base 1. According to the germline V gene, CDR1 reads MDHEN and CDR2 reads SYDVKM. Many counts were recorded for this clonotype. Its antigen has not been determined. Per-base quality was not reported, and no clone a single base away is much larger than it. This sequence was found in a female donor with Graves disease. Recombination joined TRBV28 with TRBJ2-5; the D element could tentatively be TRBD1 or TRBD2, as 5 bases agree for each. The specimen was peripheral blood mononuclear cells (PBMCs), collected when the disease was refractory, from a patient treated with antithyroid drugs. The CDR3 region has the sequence CASSSPREGDETQYF. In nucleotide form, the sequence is TGTGCCAGCAGTTCCCCTCGGGAAGGGGATGAGACCCAGTACTTC.